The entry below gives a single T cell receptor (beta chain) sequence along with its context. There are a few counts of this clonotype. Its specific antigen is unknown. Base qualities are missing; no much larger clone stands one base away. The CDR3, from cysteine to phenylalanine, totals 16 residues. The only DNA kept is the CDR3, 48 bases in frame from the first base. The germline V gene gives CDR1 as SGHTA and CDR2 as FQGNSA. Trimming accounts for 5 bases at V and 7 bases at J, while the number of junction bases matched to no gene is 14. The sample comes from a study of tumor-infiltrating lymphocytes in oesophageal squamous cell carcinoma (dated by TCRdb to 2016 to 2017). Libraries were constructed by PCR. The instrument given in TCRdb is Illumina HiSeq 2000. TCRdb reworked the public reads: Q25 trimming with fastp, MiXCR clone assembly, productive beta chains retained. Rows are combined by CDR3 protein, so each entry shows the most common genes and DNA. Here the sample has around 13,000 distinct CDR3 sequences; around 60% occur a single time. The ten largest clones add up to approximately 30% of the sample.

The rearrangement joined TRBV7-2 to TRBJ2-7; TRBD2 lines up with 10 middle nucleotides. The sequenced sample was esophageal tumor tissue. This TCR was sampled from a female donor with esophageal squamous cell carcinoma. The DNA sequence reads TGTGCCAGCAGCCACCCCGGACTAGCGGTCTACAATGAGCAGTACTTC. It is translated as CASSHPGLAVYNEQYF.